Sequencing of this T cell receptor beta chain was carried out in a study of blood T cell repertoires in COVID-19. Study-level background: The United States, Italy and Spain supplied acute and convalescent COVID-19 samples. T cells, B-cell-depleted T cells, or PBMCs provided the cDNA or gDNA that served as material.

How the authors handled the data: Amplification of reference gene primers was used by the study to estimate nucleated cell counts. Generated by immunoSEQ multiplex PCR, the TCRdb table keeps only in-frame clones and is missing some. The V and J calls and clone size are taken from that table; D and trimming were inferred from the DNA. The table lists a few hundred thousand clones, over 80% of them singletons. CDR1 is GTSNPN, CDR2 SVGIG, per germline (reference sequence). The CDR3 loop spans 14 amino acids. The V and J ends lost 0 bases and 4 bases, in that order; junction bases with no gene match: 4. The origin of this receptor is a human donor in a cohort sampled during active COVID-19. The rearrangement uses TRBV30 and TRBJ2-5; 8 nucleotides match TRBD1. Source material: peripheral blood. DNA for the CDR3: TGTGCCTGGAGTGTAGCAGGGGGCGGAGAGACCCAGTACTTC. It codes for CAWSVAGGGETQYF.